One sample yielded the 18 T cell receptor beta chains listed below, sequenced in a study of control samples from healthy donors and cancer patients. Profiled with immunoSEQ multiplex PCR; TCRdb holds only in-frame clones, not every one. The data contain around 230,000 clones, roughly 94% of them singletons. Sequencing was done on a sample of blood. These receptor sequences come from a man aged 45-60 years in good health.

The CDR3 region has the DNA TGTGCCAGCTCACCACATACAGGGGAAGAAGATACGCAGTATTTT. Translated: CASSPHTGEEDTQYF. V usage is TRBV18 and J usage is TRBJ2-3; 7 nucleotides agree with TRBD1. The CDR3 has 15 amino acids. Germline-derived CDR1 and CDR2 are KGHSH and LQKENI. Trimming took 1 base from V and 5 from J; bases not matched to a gene: 6.

CDR3 sequence: CASSGTGDYTF. The CDR3 nucleotides are TGCGCCAGCAGCGGGACAGGGGACTACACCTTC. The rearrangement uses TRBV5-1 and TRBJ1-2; TRBD1 matches 10 bases. The germline gives CDR1 SGHRS, CDR2 YFSETQ. The CDR3 is made up of 11 amino acids. V shed 4 bases and J 10 bases; nucleotides not matched to a gene: 1. Together with reference TRBV5-1 and TRBJ1-2, the CDR3 gives the full variable domain: KAGVTQTPRYLIKTRGQQVTLSCSPISGHRSVSWYQQTPGQGLQFLFEYFSETQRNKGNFPGRFSGRQFSNSRSEMNVSTLELGDSALYLCASSGTGDYTFGSGTRLTVV.

The gene calls are TRBV6-1 and TRBJ1-5; D gene unclear. CDR3 length equals 15 residues. Trimming removed 2 bases from V and 4 bases from J, with 12 bases in between. Germline values: CDR1 MNHNS, CDR2 SASEGT. This chain's CDR3 is CASSEKGWGNQPQHF. CDR3 sequence (DNA): TGTGCCAGCAGTGAAAAGGGTTGGGGAAATCAGCCCCAGCATTTT.

This chain connects TRBV28 to TRBJ2-7; 10 bases fit TRBD2. Trimming took 7 bases from V and 2 from J; bases not matched to a gene: 8. This CDR3 is built from 15 residues. Germline V gives CDR1 MDHEN, CDR2 SYDVKM. DNA of the CDR3: TGTGCCAGCAACCCTAGCGGGGGTTCAACCTACGAGCAGTACGTC. Translated: CASNPSGGSTYEQYV.

This chain connects TRBV6-5 to TRBJ1-1; D perhaps matches TRBD1 (5 bases). Germline V CDR1 and CDR2: MNHEY, SVGAGI. The V end lost 2 bases, the J end lost 1 base, and 11 bases lay between the germline ends. CDR3 length: 15 residues. The CDR3 region has the DNA TGTGCCAGCAGTTACCGTTCCGGGGGGAACACTGAAGCTTTCTTT. It is translated as CASSYRSGGNTEAFF.

This chain joins TRBV28 and TRBJ2-7; the D gene is possibly TRBD2 (5 bases). V lost 3 bases and J 0 bases, leaving 9 bases between the germline ends. The germline CDR1 and CDR2 sequences are MDHEN and SYDVKM. The length of the CDR3 is 14 residues. For the CDR3, the DNA is TGTGCCAGCAGTTTTCAAGGGAGCTCCTACGAGCAGTACTTC. This translates into CASSFQGSSYEQYF.

This chain uses TRBV7-9 with TRBJ2-1, with TRBD2 as a possible D gene (6 bases). Germline V gives CDR1 SEHNR, CDR2 FQNEAQ (reference sequence). Trimming pared 1 base from V and 2 bases from J, leaving 15 bases between. CDR3 length: 17 amino acids. The CDR3 region has the DNA TGTGCCAGCAGCTTAGGGGCGGGGATGGTCGCCTACAATGAGCAGTTCTTC. Protein product: CASSLGAGMVAYNEQFF.

The genes are TRBV19 and TRBJ1-1, with 10 bases matching TRBD1. The CDR3 runs to 15 residues. The germline V gene has CDR1 LNHDA and CDR2 SQIVND (reference sequence). V was clipped by 11 bases and J by 0 bases; unmatched bases: 9. The CDR3, as DNA: TGTGCCTGCATCCGGGACAGGGGTATGAACACTGAAGCTTTCTTT. Translation gives CACIRDRGMNTEAFF.

The table lists this clone with a count of one. The chain is built from TRBV6-2 or TRBV6-3 and TRBJ2-3; no clear D. The V end lost 2 bases, the J end lost 4 bases, and 13 bases lay between the germline ends. Germline CDR1 is MNHEY and CDR2 is SVGEGT. The CDR3 totals 15 residues. CDR3 in amino acids: CASSYAGFRPDTQYF. CDR3 in DNA: TGTGCCAGCAGTTACGCCGGGTTTAGGCCAGATACGCAGTATTTT.

The rearrangement joins TRBV7-6 to TRBJ2-5, with 10 bases that match TRBD2. Germline CDR1 reads SGHVS; CDR2 reads FNYEAQ. The CDR3 loop spans 16 amino acids. The trim removed 2 bases at V and 4 bases at J, leaving 7 bases unmatched. CDR3 DNA sequence: TGTGCCAGCAGCTTAATTGTAGCGGGGGGTTCAGAGACCCAGTACTTC. Encoded protein: CASSLIVAGGSETQYF.

This clone was seen just once. V is TRBV7-2 and J is TRBJ2-7, with TRBD2 matching 7 bases. There are 15 residues in the CDR3. V was pared by 4 bases and J by 9 bases, with 15 bases of the junction left unmatched. Germline CDR1 and CDR2: SGHTA and FQGNSA. The CDR3 loop reads CASSSGGRASTGQYF. CDR3 DNA: TGTGCCAGCAGCTCCGGAGGGAGGGCCTCTACGGGGCAGTACTTC. The full variable domain, completed using reference TRBV7-2 and TRBJ2-7, is GAGVSQSPSNKVTEKGKDVELRCDPISGHTALYWYRQSLGQGLEFLIYFQGNSAPDKSGLPSDRFSAERTGGSVSTLTIQRTQQEDSAVYLCASSSGGRASTGQYFGPGTRLTVT.

The chain is built from TRBV7-9 and TRBJ2-7; 11 bases match TRBD1. The CDR3 spans 14 residues. V dropped 6 bases and J dropped 6; count of bases not matched to a gene: 7. Germline V gene sequence: CDR1 SEHNR, CDR2 FQNEAQ (reference sequence). The CDR3 coding sequence is TGTGCCAGCAGAAAAACGGGACAGGGGGGCGAGCAGTACGTC. Translation: CASRKTGQGGEQYV.

The chain has TRBV18 and TRBJ1-1, with TRBD1 matching over 9 bases. The CDR3 is made up of 13 amino acids. Germline lookup yields CDR1 KGHSH and CDR2 LQKENI. Trimming took 6 bases from V and 5 from J; bases not matched to a gene: 4. CDR3 DNA sequence: TGTGCCAGCTCGACGACAGGGGGGACTGAAGCTTTCTTT. The encoded protein is CASSTTGGTEAFF.

The genes are TRBV7-9 and TRBJ1-3; tentatively, D is TRBD1 (5 bases). The CDR3 consists of 13 residues. Deletions cut 8 bases from V and 2 bases from J, with 10 bases between. CDR1 and CDR2 (germline): SEHNR, FQNEAQ (reference sequence). The CDR3 bases are TGTGCCAGCTTGCAGGGTACTGGAAACACCATATATTTT. Its translation: CASLQGTGNTIYF.

The chain is built from TRBV6-2 or TRBV6-3 and TRBJ1-1; possibly TRBD1 for D (6 bases). Trimming shortened V by 6 bases and J by 5 bases, and 22 bases separated the two germline ends. The CDR3 is 16 residues long. The V gene's germline CDR1 is MNHEY and CDR2 SVGEGT. In nucleotides, the CDR3 is TGTGCCAGCAGCTCGGGGGGGGCCCAGGGATGGACTGAAGCTTTCTTT. It encodes CASSSGGAQGWTEAFF.

The rearrangement joins TRBV28 to TRBJ1-6; D may be TRBD1 (6 bases). Germline CDR1 is MDHEN and CDR2 is SYDVKM. V dropped 6 bases and J dropped 12 bases, with 18 bases sitting between them. This CDR3 spans 14 amino acids. The CDR3 spells CASSPPVGGGPLHF. The CDR3 bases are TGTGCCAGCAGCCCACCGGTCGGGGGCGGACCCCTCCACTTT.

The chain is built from TRBV4-1 and TRBJ1-5; D gene ambiguous. Germline V CDR1 and CDR2: MGHRA, YSYEKL. The CDR3 loop spans 18 amino acids. V was trimmed by 1 base and J by 6 bases, leaving 22 bases between them. The CDR3 spells CASSQVPNPRGAGQPQHF. CDR3 DNA sequence: TGCGCCAGCAGCCAAGTTCCCAACCCGCGCGGTGCCGGTCAGCCCCAGCATTTT.

About this clone itself: A read error may produce the germline difference seen at one junction end. The J gene is TRBJ1-6, the V gene TRBV15; TRBD1 matches at 8 bases. Germline V gene sequence: CDR1 LNHNV, CDR2 YYDKDF (reference sequence). This CDR3 comprises 16 residues. CDR3 in amino acids: CATSGDRDRFNSPLHF. The CDR3 region has the DNA TGTGCCACCAGCGGAGACCGGGACAGGTTTAATTCACCCCTCCACTTT.